This T cell receptor beta chain was recorded in a study of blood T cell repertoires in COVID-19. Study context: Samples representing acute and convalescent COVID-19 were sourced from the United States, Italy and Spain. PBMCs, B-cell-depleted T cells, or T cells provided the cDNA or gDNA that made up the material.

The CDR3 is made up of 16 amino acids. The V and J ends lost 4 bases and 2 bases respectively, with 15 bases between them. Looked up from germline, CDR1 is MDHEN and CDR2 is SYDVKM. During active infection, Seattle patients enrolled and were then monitored through disease. Authors' analysis steps: Amplification of reference gene primers was used by the study to estimate nucleated cell counts. Produced via immunoSEQ multiplex PCR; TCRdb's table is partial and in-frame only. V and J calls and clone size follow that table, whereas D and trimming were derived from the DNA. The table has tens of thousands of clones, about 77% seen once.

The gene calls are TRBV28 and TRBJ1-5, with D unclear. The sequence was obtained from a man between 70 and 80 years old with COVID-19, enrolled during active disease. Source material: peripheral blood. The CDR3, as DNA: TGTGCCAGCAGTTCCAGTCCGGGAAATGGCAATCAGCCCCAGCATTTT. Encoded protein: CASSSSPGNGNQPQHF.